This T cell receptor beta chain was identified during a study of immune evolution from preneoplasia to lung adenocarcinoma. Study as a whole: HLA loss of heterozygosity: about 7% AIS, under 19% MIA, roughly 30% ADC, none AAH. Regarding the study as a whole: Later-stage lesions seemingly showed higher T cell density and diversity than normal lung.

Histologic diagnosis was independently verified by two lung pathologists. Clones were sequenced by immunoSEQ multiplex PCR, and TCRdb holds only the in-frame ones, with some missing. The table records about 2,500 clones, 84% of them present only once. The CDR3 totals 13 residues. Germline V gives CDR1 MNHNY, CDR2 SVGAGI (reference sequence). Trimming stripped 2 bases from V and 3 bases from J, with 7 bases between. Concerning this clone: What it binds is not known.

The chain couples TRBV6-6 to TRBJ1-1, with D maybe TRBD1 (6 bases). The sequenced sample was FFPE invasive lung adenocarcinoma tissue. This receptor was obtained from a person aged 55-80 years with invasive lung adenocarcinoma. CDR3 region: CASSYGQYTEAFF. The DNA of the CDR3 is TGTGCCAGCAGTTACGGACAGTACACTGAAGCTTTCTTT.